The 26 T cell receptor beta chains given below trace back to one sample, sequenced in a study of blood T cell repertoires in COVID-19. The repertoire was sequenced with immunoSEQ multiplex PCR; TCRdb's copy has only in-frame clones and lacks some. Among 40,000 to 55,000 clones listed, roughly 87% were seen once. Sequencing was done on a sample of peripheral blood. The source is a man aged 50 or older with active COVID-19.

The CDR3 DNA reads TGTGCCAGCAGCTTAGTACAGGGGGCGGGAGGCTACACCTTC. Amino acid sequence: CASSLVQGAGGYTF. The J gene is TRBJ1-2, the V gene TRBV7-9, with TRBD1 identical over 9 bases. The CDR3 has 14 amino acids. V gave up 1 base and J gave up 8 bases; unmatched junction bases: 5. CDR1 is SEHNR and CDR2 is FQNEAQ in the germline V gene (reference sequence). Supplemented by reference TRBV7-9 and TRBJ1-2, the full variable domain reads DTGVSQNPRHKITKRGQNVTFRCDPISEHNRLYWYRQTLGQGPEFLTYFQNEAQLEKSRLLSDRFSAERPKGSFSTLEIQRTEQGDSAMYLCASSLVQGAGGYTFGSGTRLTVV.

The V and J genes are TRBV10-2 and TRBJ2-1; D is uncertain. The CDR3 has 12 residues. CDR1 and CDR2 from the germline V gene are WSHSY and SAAADI. Trimming shortened V by 3 bases and J by 5 bases, and 5 bases separated the two germline ends. The CDR3, as DNA: TGCGCCAGCAGTGATAGAAACAATGAGCAGTTCTTC. Protein product: CASSDRNNEQFF.

The chain combines TRBV2 with TRBJ1-2; no clear D gene. V lost 6 bases to trimming and J lost 6 bases, with 14 bases between them. The germline gives CDR1 SNHLY, CDR2 FYNNEI. The CDR3 covers 13 residues. CDR3 sequence reads: CASRDQPQDGYTF. In DNA form, the CDR3 reads TGTGCCAGCAGGGATCAGCCGCAGGATGGCTACACCTTC.

This clone has just a few counts. The rearrangement uses TRBV27 and TRBJ1-2; 7 bases fit TRBD1. CDR3 length equals 13 residues. The ends lost 11 bases at V and 8 bases at J; junction bases unmatched: 14. Germline CDR1 reads MNHEY; CDR2 reads SMNVEV (reference sequence). This chain's CDR3 is CARPTGPVVGYTF. In DNA, the CDR3 is TGTGCCCGACCGACAGGGCCAGTTGTAGGCTACACCTTC.

The chain is built from TRBV11-2 and TRBJ2-1, with D possibly TRBD2 on 6 matching bases. This CDR3 is 14 amino acids long. Looked up from germline, CDR1 is SGHAT and CDR2 is FQNNGV. Trimming took off 4 bases at V and 4 bases at J, with 11 bases between the two ends. The CDR3 spells CASSSEGWYNEQFF. The DNA for the CDR3 is TGTGCCAGCAGCTCGGAGGGTTGGTACAATGAGCAGTTCTTC.

The chain couples TRBV5-1 to TRBJ1-2; D is unresolved. The CDR3 covers 14 residues. Trimming took off 4 bases at V and 8 bases at J, with 18 bases between the two ends. Germline lookup yields CDR1 SGHRS and CDR2 YFSETQ. This CDR3 reads CASSPRAGAGGYTF. CDR3 coding DNA: TGCGCCAGCAGCCCAAGGGCGGGCGCGGGCGGCTACACCTTC.

This clone has only one observation. The chain uses TRBV15 and TRBJ1-1; 7 bases are shared with TRBD1. V was pared by 0 bases and J by 8 bases, with 6 bases of the junction left unmatched. The CDR3 extends over 14 amino acids. The V gene's germline CDR1 is LNHNV and CDR2 YYDKDF (reference sequence). The CDR3 protein is CATSRDLGGGEAFF. Written as DNA, the CDR3 is TGTGCCACCAGCAGAGATTTAGGGGGCGGAGAAGCTTTCTTT.

The J gene is TRBJ2-5, the V gene TRBV7-9; D unresolved. V was cut by 5 bases and J by 5 bases, with 15 bases left in between. The CDR3 runs to 14 residues. Germline-derived CDR1 and CDR2 are SEHNR and FQNEAQ (reference sequence). CDR3 sequence: CASSPPGPQETQYF. The CDR3 nucleotides read TGTGCCAGCAGCCCCCCGGGTCCCCAGGAGACCCAGTACTTC.

The chain recombines TRBV5-1 with TRBJ2-2; D perhaps matches TRBD1 (6 bases). The germline V and J ends were trimmed by 3 bases and 7 bases, with 7 bases remaining between them. Germline-derived CDR1 and CDR2 are SGHRS and YFSETQ. The CDR3 loop spans 12 amino acids. CDR3 coding DNA: TGCGCCAGCAGCTCAGGGGTCGGGGAGCTGTTTTTT. It codes for CASSSGVGELFF.

The rearrangement uses TRBV3-1 (or the pseudogene TRBV3-2) and TRBJ2-5, with TRBD2 identical over 14 bases. V gave up 3 bases and J gave up 2 bases; unmatched junction bases: 2. CDR1 and CDR2 (germline): LGHDT, YNNKEL (reference sequence). The CDR3 contains 16 residues. As DNA, the CDR3 is TGTGCCAGCAGCCACTGGACTAGCGGGGGGCAAGAGACCCAGTACTTC. This encodes CASSHWTSGGQETQYF.

This clone has a single count. The chain has TRBV6-6 and TRBJ1-6; a possible D gene is TRBD1 (6 bases). With 5 bases removed from V and 9 bases from J, the gap between germline ends came to 20 bases. There are 16 residues in the CDR3. From germline, CDR1 is MNHNY and CDR2 SVGAGI (reference sequence). The DNA of the CDR3 is TGTGCCAGCAGTCGGGATTCACAGGGTGTAAGTTCACCCCTCCACTTT. Protein product: CASSRDSQGVSSPLHF.

The genes are TRBV4-1 and TRBJ1-6; 7 bases match TRBD1. Germline CDR1 reads MGHRA; CDR2 reads YSYEKL. V shed 2 bases and J 12 bases; nucleotides not matched to a gene: 7. The CDR3 loop spans 14 amino acids. The CDR3 nucleotides read TGCGCCAGCAGCCAACCAGGACAGGAAGAACCCCTCCACTTT. This sequence encodes CASSQPGQEEPLHF.

This clone was counted only a few times. J is TRBJ2-3 and V is TRBV6-1; the match to TRBD2 covers 13 bases. The length of the CDR3 is 15 residues. Germline lookup yields CDR1 MNHNS and CDR2 SASEGT. With 3 bases clipped from V and 4 bases from J, the junction kept 1 base outside the gene matches. The CDR3 region is CASSDTSGGADTQYF. DNA of the CDR3: TGTGCCAGCAGTGATACTAGCGGGGGGGCAGATACGCAGTATTTT.

V gene TRBV6-6 combines with J gene TRBJ2-2, with a possible D match to TRBD1 (6 bases). Germline CDR1 MNHNY, CDR2 SVGAGI (reference sequence). The V end was cut by 0 bases, the J end by 4 bases, with 12 bases between. The CDR3 runs to 16 residues. This CDR3 reads CASSYSQSRGTGELFF. DNA for the CDR3: TGTGCCAGCAGTTACTCCCAATCCAGGGGCACCGGGGAGCTGTTTTTT.

The V and J genes are TRBV5-5 and TRBJ2-3; tentatively, D is TRBD1 (6 bases). The CDR3 is made up of 15 amino acids. CDR1 and CDR2 from the germline V gene are SGHKS and YYEKEE (reference sequence). The V end was cut by 2 bases, the J end by 3 bases, with 13 bases between. The CDR3 sequence: CASSFTGRRTDTQYF. The DNA for the CDR3 is TGTGCCAGCAGCTTTACAGGGCGGAGGACAGATACGCAGTATTTT.

V and J are TRBV19 and TRBJ2-7; 8 bases line up with TRBD2. CDR3 size: 14 residues. V lost 5 bases and J lost 2; bases outside the gene matches: 5. Germline values: CDR1 LNHDA, CDR2 SQIVND (reference sequence). CDR3 in DNA: TGTGCCAGTAGTCTCGGGGGGGGGACCTACGAGCAGTACTTC. Amino acids: CASSLGGGTYEQYF.

This chain uses TRBV6-5 with TRBJ2-5, with TRBD2 as a possible D gene (5 bases). This CDR3 is 13 amino acids long. Germline lookup yields CDR1 MNHEY and CDR2 SVGAGI. Trimming cost V 10 bases and J 2 bases, with 14 bases left between them. The CDR3 DNA reads TGTGCCATCTCCCCTGGACTGCAAGAGACCCAGTACTTC. Encoded protein: CAISPGLQETQYF.

This chain connects TRBV21-1 to TRBJ1-5. TRBV21-1 is given as a pseudogene. CDR3 length: 15 amino acids. CDR3 sequence (DNA): TGTGCCAGCAGCAAGGGGGAGGGCAGCAATCAGCCCCAGCATTTT. It is translated as CASSKGEGSNQPQHF.

This clone was seen only once. The chain joins TRBV5-1 to TRBJ2-5, with D unclear. Per the germline V gene, CDR1 is SGHRS and CDR2 is YFSETQ. This CDR3 region has 14 residues. The ends were cut back, 3 bases at V and 5 bases at J, with 14 bases in the middle. The CDR3 reads CASSSDTGRETQYF. The DNA of the CDR3 is TGCGCCAGCAGCTCAGATACCGGCAGGGAGACCCAGTACTTC.

V and J are TRBV2 and TRBJ1-2; 8 positions match TRBD1. Germline V gene data show CDR1 as SNHLY and CDR2 as FYNNEI. The J segment lost 5 bases and the V segment lost 9 bases, leaving 11 bases of the junction unmatched. This CDR3 has 14 amino acids. The CDR3 nucleotides are TGTGCCAGTTTTCCCGGGACAGGCCGTTATGGCTACACCTTC. Protein product: CASFPGTGRYGYTF.

The V gene is TRBV27, the J gene TRBJ2-5, with 7 bases fitting TRBD1. The length of the CDR3 is 15 residues. Germline V CDR1 and CDR2: MNHEY, SMNVEV (reference sequence). V was clipped by 1 base and J by 3 bases; unmatched bases: 5. This chain's CDR3 is CASSLLGTAEETQYF. As DNA, the CDR3 is TGTGCCAGCAGTTTATTGGGGACAGCCGAAGAGACCCAGTACTTC.

J is TRBJ2-7 and V is TRBV7-9; tentative D call: TRBD1 (5 bases). Germline lookup yields CDR1 SEHNR and CDR2 FQNEAQ (reference sequence). With 5 bases removed from V and 1 base from J, the gap between germline ends came to 6 bases. The CDR3 has 12 amino acids. The CDR3 loop reads CASSPGSYEQYF. CDR3 in DNA: TGTGCCAGCAGCCCAGGGTCCTACGAGCAGTACTTC.

The V gene is TRBV29-1, the J gene TRBJ1-2, with 8 bases matching TRBD1. Germline CDR1 SQVTM, CDR2 ANQGSEA. This CDR3 is built from 13 residues. The trim removed 4 bases at V and 6 bases at J, leaving 7 bases unmatched. The CDR3 loop is CSVALTGGHGYTF. CDR3 sequence (DNA): TGCAGCGTTGCCCTAACAGGGGGGCATGGCTACACCTTC. Supplemented by reference TRBV29-1 and TRBJ1-2, the full variable domain reads SAVISQKPSRDICQRGTSLTIQCQVDSQVTMMFWYRQQPGQSLTLIATANQGSEATYESGFVIDKFPISRPNLTFSTLTVSNMSPEDSSIYLCSVALTGGHGYTFGSGTRLTVV.

The chain couples TRBV11-2 to TRBJ2-5, with TRBD2 matching over 11 bases. The germline CDR1 and CDR2 sequences are SGHAT and FQNNGV. Germline trimming cut 6 bases from V and 5 bases from J; bases unmatched to any gene: 8. CDR3 length: 15 residues. In nucleotides, the CDR3 is TGTGCCAGCAGAGACGCTAGCGGGAGGCGGGAGACCCAGTACTTC. This encodes CASRDASGRRETQYF.

The chain joins TRBV18 to TRBJ1-5, with a tentative D call TRBD1 (5 bases). The length of the CDR3 is 15 residues. CDR1 KGHSH and CDR2 LQKENI come from the germline V gene. The ends were cut back, 6 bases at V and 1 base at J, with 13 bases in the middle. CDR3 in DNA: TGTGCCAGCTCCTCGACAGACGGGAGCAATCAGCCCCAGCATTTT. This sequence encodes CASSSTDGSNQPQHF.

V gene TRBV12-5 combines with J gene TRBJ1-6; 7 bases fit TRBD1. Losses at the gene ends were 7 bases for V and 10 bases for J; bases not matched to a gene: 7. This CDR3 comprises 13 residues. The germline CDR1 and CDR2 sequences are LGHNT and FRNRAP. The chain's CDR3 is CASARQGGSPLHF. Written as DNA, the CDR3 is TGTGCTAGTGCCAGACAGGGTGGATCACCCCTCCACTTT.